The 6 T cell receptor beta chains below come from one sample, sequenced in a study of blood T cells in healthy people across ages. A second PCR of 7 to 11 cycles used a sample-barcoded 5' primer and a J-beta primer mix. MiXCR, applied by TCRdb to the 5' RACE reads, yields one record per CDR3 protein. Altogether approximately 1.5 million distinct CDR3 sequences are present, roughly 32% being singletons, with the ten largest covering over 9%. The sample taken for sequencing was blood. Receptors were obtained from a woman aged 25 to 39 in good health.

The chain carries TRBV5-1 and TRBJ2-1; the match to TRBD2 covers 7 bases. V was pared by 3 bases and J by 10 bases, with 19 bases of the junction left unmatched. The CDR3 totals 17 residues. Germline CDR1 reads SGHRS; CDR2 reads YFSETQ. The CDR3 DNA is TGCGCCAGCAGCTGGGACCTTCTGGGGGAGGGCTCTTGGGAGCAGTTCTTC. This sequence encodes CASSWDLLGEGSWEQFF.

There are many counts of this clonotype. An end of the junction does not agree with germline; a read error may underlie this. V gene TRBV5-1 combines with J gene TRBJ2-7; D is possibly TRBD2 (6 bases). This CDR3 has 14 residues. CDR1 SGHRS and CDR2 YFSETQ come from the germline V gene. The CDR3 loop reads CASSLVAGSYEQYF. The CDR3 DNA reads as TGTGCCAGCAGCTTAGTTGCGGGGTCCTACGAGCAGTACTTC.

The V and J genes are TRBV5-6 and TRBJ1-1, with 12 bases aligning to TRBD1. The CDR3 extends over 16 amino acids. The germline V gene encodes CDR1 SGHDT and CDR2 YYEEEE. The J segment lost 3 bases and the V segment lost 5 bases, leaving 8 bases of the junction unmatched. CDR3 region: CASRISGTGGYTEAFF. The CDR3 DNA sequence: TGTGCCAGCAGAATTTCCGGGACAGGGGGCTACACTGAAGCTTTCTTT.

J is TRBJ1-5 and V is TRBV5-4, with D maybe TRBD1 (5 bases). CDR3 size: 14 residues. Trimming pared 0 bases from V and 7 bases from J, leaving 11 bases between. CDR1 and CDR2 from the germline V gene are SGHNT and YYREEE (reference sequence). The CDR3 coding sequence is TGTGCCAGCAGCTTGGGGGGGTCTATCCAGCCCCAGCATTTT. Amino acids: CASSLGGSIQPQHF.

This clonotype was recorded once. This rearrangement joins TRBV20-1 to TRBJ1-1, with no clear D. The length of the CDR3 is 14 residues. Germline CDR1 is DFQATT and CDR2 is SNEGSKA (reference sequence). With 4 bases removed from V and 0 bases from J, the gap between germline ends came to 12 bases. The CDR3 here is CSATVGSMNTEAFF. DNA of the CDR3: TGCAGTGCTACCGTGGGGTCCATGAACACTGAAGCTTTCTTT.

This clonotype has more than one count but fewer than ten. The rearrangement uses TRBV7-9 and TRBJ2-5; 10 nucleotides line up with TRBD1. Per the germline V gene, CDR1 is SEHNR and CDR2 is FQNEAQ (reference sequence). The J segment lost 4 bases and the V segment lost 5 bases, leaving 10 bases of the junction unmatched. The CDR3 is 16 residues long. For the CDR3, the DNA is TGTGCCAGCAGCCGCCCCTTGGACAGGGGGGCAGAGACCCAGTACTTC. It is translated as CASSRPLDRGAETQYF. Drawing the rest from reference TRBV7-9 and TRBJ2-5, the complete variable domain is DTGVSQNPRHKITKRGQNVTFRCDPISEHNRLYWYRQTLGQGPEFLTYFQNEAQLEKSRLLSDRFSAERPKGSFSTLEIQRTEQGDSAMYLCASSRPLDRGAETQYFGPGTRLLVL.